These T cell receptor beta chains were read from a single sample in a study of cytomegalovirus exposure and HLA in healthy donors. The assay was immunoSEQ multiplex PCR, and TCRdb's table has in-frame clones only and misses some. The sample yields around 150,000 clones, around 10% seen once. The sequenced sample consisted of PBMCs. The source is a male donor in good health and CMV-seronegative. Each CDR3 is given with its conserved first and last residue. The D gene is left open where the match is weak. Clone size is given for some rows only: seen once, a few or many times, or a class if the clone is expanded.

CASSSDSNTGELFF	TGTGCCAGCAGCTCCGACTCGAACACCGGGGAGCTGTTTTTT	NA	TRBV7-9	TRBJ2-2	NA
CASSYEGYEQFF	TGTGCCAGCAGTTACGAGGGATACGAGCAGTTCTTC	few	TRBV6-5	TRBJ2-1	NA
CASIKRGGYNEQFF	TGTGCCAGCATAAAGCGGGGGGGCTACAATGAGCAGTTCTTC	NA	TRBV2	TRBJ2-1	TRBD2
CASSFTSGGAPGETQYF	TGTGCCAGCAGCTTCACTAGCGGGGGGGCTCCAGGGGAGACCCAGTACTTC	few	TRBV13	TRBJ2-5	TRBD2
CASSLWENQPQHF	TGTGCCAGCAGCTTATGGGAGAATCAGCCCCAGCATTTT	few	TRBV7-2	TRBJ1-5	NA
CASSPRDRGPRNYGYTF	TGTGCCAGCTCACCACGGGACAGGGGGCCTCGTAACTATGGCTACACCTTC	NA	TRBV18	TRBJ1-2	TRBD1
CASSADRPDTQYF	TGTGCCAGCAGCGCCGACAGGCCGGATACGCAGTATTTT	few	TRBV9	TRBJ2-3	NA
CASSLAGGNTEAFF	TGTGCCAGCAGCTTGGCGGGGGGGAACACTGAAGCTTTCTTT	NA	TRBV5-4	TRBJ1-1	NA
CATSRDSTEAFF	TGTGCCACCAGCAGAGATAGCACAGAAGCTTTCTTT	few	TRBV15	TRBJ1-1	NA
CASSLSGTDGYTF	TGTGCCAGCAGCTTGTCAGGGACTGATGGCTACACCTTC	NA	TRBV5-4	TRBJ1-2	NA
CASSVDPAGGNYEQYF	TGTGCCAGCAGCGTAGACCCGGCAGGGGGCAACTACGAGCAGTACTTC	NA	TRBV9	TRBJ2-7	TRBD1
CASSLGGTQGYQPQHF	TGTGCCAGCAGTTTGGGAGGGACTCAGGGGTATCAGCCCCAGCATTTT	NA	TRBV28	TRBJ1-5	NA
CASSFGGSYTEAFF	TGTGCCAGCAGCTTTGGGGGGAGTTACACTGAAGCTTTCTTT	few	TRBV7-2	TRBJ1-1	NA
CAISDPTGAFDPTGELFF	TGTGCCATCAGTGACCCGACAGGGGCATTCGATCCCACCGGGGAGCTGTTTTTT	few	TRBV10-3	TRBJ2-2	TRBD1
CASSQARNLNTEAFF	TGCGCCAGCAGCCAAGCGAGGAACTTGAACACTGAAGCTTTCTTT	NA	TRBV4-3	TRBJ1-1	NA
CASSGPSGRGTGELFF	TGCGCCAGCAGCGGCCCTAGCGGGAGGGGAACCGGGGAGCTGTTTTTT	NA	TRBV5-1	TRBJ2-2	TRBD2
CATSRVRGTDTQYF	TGTGCCACCAGCAGAGTCAGGGGCACAGATACGCAGTATTTT	few	TRBV15	TRBJ2-3	NA
CASSPGPKETQYF	TGTGCCAGCAGCCCAGGGCCTAAAGAGACCCAGTACTTC	NA	TRBV7-2	TRBJ2-5	NA
CASSLHRGQTEAFF	TGTGCCAGCAGTTTGCACAGGGGGCAGACTGAAGCTTTCTTT	NA	TRBV28	TRBJ1-1	TRBD1
CASSLREVNTEAFF	TGTGCCAGCAGTTTAAGGGAGGTGAACACTGAAGCTTTCTTT	NA	TRBV27	TRBJ1-1	NA
CASSFRVGSGETQYF	TGTGCCAGCAGTTTCAGGGTAGGGTCCGGAGAGACCCAGTACTTC	NA	TRBV27	TRBJ2-5	NA
CASSVATGSAHEQYF	TGTGCCAGCAGCGTAGCTACGGGATCGGCCCACGAGCAGTACTTC	few	TRBV9	TRBJ2-7	NA
CASSDGSETQYF	TGCGCCAGCAGTGACGGGTCAGAGACCCAGTACTTC	few	TRBV5-1	TRBJ2-5	NA
CASSQGGGITEGYTF	TGTGCCAGCAGCCAAGGGGGGGGGATAACGGAAGGCTACACCTTC	few	TRBV4-2	TRBJ1-2	NA
CASSPGAGQNSPLHF	TGCGCCAGCAGCCCAGGGGCAGGGCAAAATTCACCCCTCCACTTT	few	TRBV4-3	TRBJ1-6	NA